The 29 T cell receptor beta chains given below trace back to one sample, sequenced in a study of CD8 T cells in ankylosing spondylitis. Study-wide points: Ankylosing spondylitis blood seemed to carry a telltale TCR beta motif made of under ten highly homologous variants.

TCRdb re-analysed the 5' RACE reads in MiXCR, keeping a single row per CDR3 protein. Of about 330,000 distinct CDR3 sequences listed, 8% are singletons. These receptors have no known antigen. Material: blood, either unsorted or a sorted T cell fraction (not recorded which). The receptor set was obtained from a male donor with ankylosing spondylitis.

The table lists this clonotype with a few counts. The CDR3 region is CASVGVRGVYEQYF. The CDR3 DNA is TGTGCCAGCGTGGGAGTCCGGGGGGTCTACGAGCAGTACTTC. This chain joins TRBV28 and TRBJ2-7, with 7 positions matching TRBD2. The CDR3 is 14 amino acids. In germline, CDR1 is MDHEN, CDR2 SYDVKM. Germline trimming cut 8 bases from V and 3 bases from J; bases unmatched to any gene: 10.

V and J are TRBV18 and TRBJ2-1; 10 nucleotides match TRBD2. The CDR3 totals 16 residues. Germline trimming cut 0 bases from V and 8 bases from J; bases unmatched to any gene: 7. CDR1 and CDR2 from the germline V gene are KGHSH and LQKENI. Here the CDR3 reads CASSPPLAGRWDEQFF. CDR3 sequence (DNA): TGTGCCAGCTCACCACCACTAGCGGGAAGGTGGGATGAGCAGTTCTTC.

This clonotype was seen ten or more times. J is TRBJ1-6 and V is TRBV6-5, with TRBD1 matching 10 bases. This CDR3 contains 16 residues. Germline CDR1 MNHEY, CDR2 SVGAGI. The ends lost 3 bases at V and 10 bases at J; junction bases unmatched: 9. The CDR3 loop reads CASSYGTGVGGSPLHF. DNA for the CDR3: TGTGCCAGCAGTTATGGGACAGGGGTGGGAGGGTCACCCCTCCACTTT.

This clonotype was counted a few times. The chain couples TRBV11-1 to TRBJ2-6; 9 bases are a match to TRBD1. CDR1 and CDR2 (germline): SGHAT, FQDESV (reference sequence). The CDR3 has 19 amino acids. Trimming at V came to 0 bases and at J to 1 base, leaving 7 bases not matched to a gene. The CDR3 DNA is TGTGCCAGCAGCTTAGCCCTTGTGACAGGGGGTTCTGGGGCCAACGTCCTGACTTTC. Residues: CASSLALVTGGSGANVLTF.

This clonotype showed up just a few times. This rearrangement joins TRBV10-3 to TRBJ1-2; no definite D call. From germline, CDR1 is ENHRY and CDR2 SYGVKD. Trimming stripped 5 bases from V and 2 bases from J, with 9 bases between. This CDR3 region has 13 residues. In DNA, the CDR3 is TGTGCCATCAGTAGAACAGAAAACTATGGCTACACCTTC. Its protein is CAISRTENYGYTF.

Only a few counts were recorded for this clonotype. The chain couples TRBV4-3 to TRBJ1-4; 9 nucleotides agree with TRBD1. V lost 1 base to trimming and J lost 11 bases; unmatched junction nucleotides: 5. CDR1 is LGHNA, CDR2 YSLEER, per germline. This CDR3 has 14 amino acids. CDR3 sequence reads: CASSQGRTGGKLFF. As DNA, the CDR3 is TGCGCCAGCAGCCAAGGGCGCACAGGGGGCAAACTGTTTTTT.

The V and J genes are TRBV5-6 and TRBJ2-7, with TRBD1 identical over 11 bases. Per germline, CDR1 SGHDT and CDR2 YYEEEE. This CDR3 has 15 amino acids. The V segment lost 3 bases and the J segment 5 bases; nucleotides outside the gene matches: 7. The CDR3, as DNA: TGTGCCAGCAGCTATAATCGGGACAGGGGGAACGAGCAGTACTTC. This gives the protein CASSYNRDRGNEQYF.

This clonotype was detected many times. This chain joins TRBV2 and TRBJ1-1; 11 bases line up with TRBD1. Germline loops: CDR1 SNHLY, CDR2 FYNNEI. V was pared by 3 bases and J by 5 bases, with 2 bases of the junction left unmatched. CDR3 length equals 14 residues. The CDR3 region has the DNA TGTGCCAGCAGTGAGGACAGGGGGCCTACTGAAGCTTTCTTT. Its protein is CASSEDRGPTEAFF.

The chain joins TRBV3-1 to TRBJ1-5; TRBD1 matches at 7 bases. This CDR3 contains 16 residues. The germline V gene encodes CDR1 LGHDT and CDR2 YNNKEL (reference sequence). The V gene end was trimmed by 6 bases and the J gene end by 3 bases; junction bases not matched to a gene: 11. The CDR3 spells CASRPQGKRANQPQHF. The CDR3 bases are TGTGCCAGCAGACCACAGGGGAAAAGGGCCAATCAGCCCCAGCATTTT.

Only a few counts were recorded for this clonotype. The chain links TRBV10-3 to TRBJ2-1; D call uncertain. CDR3 length equals 12 residues. Trimming stripped 4 bases from V and 6 bases from J, with 7 bases between. CDR1 is ENHRY and CDR2 is SYGVKD in the germline V gene. CDR3 nucleotide sequence: TGTGCCATCAGTGGTATGGTCAATGAGCAGTTCTTC. This sequence encodes CAISGMVNEQFF.

In its sample, this clonotype was seen many times. The CDR3 is CASSSDRVTEAFF. CDR3 DNA: TGTGCCAGCAGTTCCGACAGAGTCACTGAAGCTTTCTTT. The V call is TRBV2, the J call TRBJ1-1; D may be TRBD1 (5 bases). Germline CDR1 and CDR2: SNHLY and FYNNEI. Trimming cost V 5 bases and J 4 bases, with 11 bases left between them. This CDR3 has 13 amino acids.

This clonotype was detected many times. The chain couples TRBV7-8 to TRBJ1-1; 7 bases map to TRBD1. This CDR3 has 16 residues. Unmatched junction bases numbered 9, after V lost 5 bases and J lost 0 bases. Germline loops: CDR1 SGHVS, CDR2 FQNEAQ. The CDR3: CASSRLTGDMNTEAFF. The CDR3 DNA reads as TGTGCCAGCAGCCGGCTCACAGGGGATATGAACACTGAAGCTTTCTTT.

This clonotype was recorded a few times. The chain recombines TRBV9 with TRBJ2-2; D ambiguous. The CDR3 sequence is 15 residues long. The ends were cut back, 0 bases at V and 3 bases at J, with 9 bases in the middle. Germline V gene sequence: CDR1 SGDLS, CDR2 YYNGEE. The CDR3 region has the DNA TGTGCCAGCAGCGTAGTTGGGTCGGACACCGGGGAGCTGTTTTTT. Translation gives CASSVVGSDTGELFF.

This clonotype was detected many times. The chain couples TRBV27 to TRBJ2-7; TRBD1 matches 7 bases. The CDR3 has 15 residues. The germline CDR1 and CDR2 sequences are MNHEY and SMNVEV (reference sequence). Trimming took 4 bases from V and 2 from J; bases not matched to a gene: 8. CDR3 DNA sequence: TGTGCCAGCAGTTCATACGGGACAGTCGCCTACGAGCAGTACTTC. This encodes CASSSYGTVAYEQYF.

This clonotype was seen a few times. The rearrangement joins TRBV28 to TRBJ2-3; maybe TRBD2 (5 bases). V gave up 2 bases and J gave up 5 bases, with 14 bases separating them. The CDR3 loop spans 15 amino acids. The V gene's germline CDR1 is MDHEN and CDR2 SYDVKM. The CDR3 reads CASSLSGSWKDTQYF. In DNA form, the CDR3 reads TGTGCCAGCAGTTTAAGTGGGAGCTGGAAAGATACGCAGTATTTT. Looking up the rest from reference TRBV28 and TRBJ2-3 gives the full variable domain: DVKVTQSSRYLVKRTGEKVFLECVQDMDHENMFWYRQDPGLGLRLIYFSYDVKMKEKGDIPEGYSVSREKKERFSLILESASTNQTSMYLCASSLSGSWKDTQYFGPGTRLTVL.

This clonotype was observed a few times. The J gene is TRBJ2-1, the V gene TRBV21-1; TRBD2, the D gene given by the table, was not confirmed from the DNA. TRBV21-1 is assigned pseudogene status. The CDR3 runs to 19 residues. The CDR3 bases are TGTGCCAGCAGCAAAGGACAGAAAATAGCGGGAGGGTCATACAATGAGCAGTTCTTC. It specifies CASSKGQKIAGGSYNEQFF.

The chain has TRBV7-7 and TRBJ2-2, with 8 positions matching TRBD2. Germline assignment: CDR1 SSHAT and CDR2 FNYEAQ (reference sequence). The CDR3 is 16 residues long. J gave up 2 bases and V 4 bases, and 6 bases lay outside the gene matches. CDR3 loop: CASSSGTSGNTGELFF. DNA of the CDR3: TGTGCCAGCAGCTCAGGAACTAGCGGCAACACCGGGGAGCTGTTTTTT.

V and J are TRBV5-1 and TRBJ2-3; 7 bases are shared with TRBD2. After removal of 2 bases from V and 2 bases from J, the junction contained 5 bases not matched to a gene. Germline CDR1 reads SGHRS; CDR2 reads YFSETQ. This CDR3 comprises 15 residues. The CDR3 sequence is CASSFPAGSTDTQYF. The CDR3 nucleotides read TGCGCCAGCAGCTTTCCAGCGGGATCCACAGATACGCAGTATTTT.

The chain links TRBV11-2 to TRBJ2-6, with D possibly TRBD1 on 5 matching bases. CDR3 length: 17 amino acids. Per germline, CDR1 SGHAT and CDR2 FQNNGV. Trimming removed 5 bases from V and 0 bases from J, with 14 bases in between. The CDR3 spells CASSKGAALSGANVLTF. The DNA of the CDR3 is TGTGCCAGCAGCAAAGGGGCAGCCCTCTCTGGGGCCAACGTCCTGACTTTC.

This clonotype showed up many times. This rearrangement joins TRBV9 to TRBJ2-7, with 7 bases matching TRBD2. Per germline, CDR1 SGDLS and CDR2 YYNGEE. The CDR3 length is 15 residues. V shed 3 bases, J shed 0 bases, and the junction held 6 bases outside the gene matches. The CDR3 loop is CASSAGTTNSYEQYF. Here the CDR3 DNA reads TGTGCCAGCAGCGCCGGGACTACGAACTCCTACGAGCAGTACTTC. Based on the CDR3 plus reference TRBV9 and TRBJ2-7, the full variable domain is DSGVTQTPKHLITATGQRVTLRCSPRSGDLSVYWYQQSLDQGLQFLIQYYNGEERAKGNILERFSAQQFPDLHSELNLSSLELGDSALYFCASSAGTTNSYEQYFGPGTRLTVT.

There are a few counts of this clonotype. This chain connects TRBV18 to TRBJ2-2; 12 positions match TRBD2. Losses at the gene ends were 2 bases for V and 2 bases for J; bases not matched to a gene: 0. CDR3 length: 16 amino acids. The germline V gene encodes CDR1 KGHSH and CDR2 LQKENI. Here the CDR3 reads CASSPGLAGNTGELFF. The CDR3 coding sequence is TGTGCCAGCTCACCAGGACTAGCGGGAAACACCGGGGAGCTGTTTTTT.

This clonotype was counted at least ten times. The genes are TRBV12-3 or TRBV12-4 and TRBJ2-3; D gene uncertain. The CDR3 is 14 amino acids. V lost 4 bases, J lost 4 bases, and 12 bases lay in between. This chain's CDR3 is CASSSRPGSDTQYF. CDR3 coding DNA: TGTGCCAGCAGTTCAAGGCCAGGCTCAGATACGCAGTATTTT.

This clonotype was seen ten or more times. The V gene is TRBV10-3, the J gene TRBJ2-1, with 11 positions matching TRBD2. Unmatched junction bases numbered 11, after V lost 10 bases and J lost 6 bases. The CDR3 has 15 amino acids. CDR1 is ENHRY, CDR2 SYGVKD, per germline. The CDR3 DNA sequence: TGTGCCACCCGTCGTCTAGCGGGAGGTGCCAATGAGCAGTTCTTC. Its translation is CATRRLAGGANEQFF.

The genes are TRBV3-1 and TRBJ2-7; 9 nucleotides line up with TRBD1. The CDR3 consists of 15 residues. V lost 1 base to trimming and J lost 3 bases; unmatched junction nucleotides: 4. The germline gives CDR1 LGHDT, CDR2 YNNKEL (reference sequence). CDR3 residues: CASSQVETGGYEQYF. The CDR3 nucleotides are TGTGCCAGCAGCCAAGTCGAGACAGGGGGCTACGAGCAGTACTTC.

This clonotype was observed at least ten times. The chain is built from TRBV5-1 and TRBJ2-4; TRBD1 agrees at 9 bases. The germline V gene has CDR1 SGHRS and CDR2 YFSETQ. Unmatched junction bases numbered 7, after V lost 2 bases and J lost 7 bases. The CDR3 runs 15 residues. The DNA of the CDR3 is TGCGCCAGCAGCTTCCTACAGGGGGCAAGGAACATTCAGTACTTC. Amino acids: CASSFLQGARNIQYF. Full variable domain (remainder filled in from reference TRBV5-1 and TRBJ2-4): KAGVTQTPRYLIKTRGQQVTLSCSPISGHRSVSWYQQTPGQGLQFLFEYFSETQRNKGNFPGRFSGRQFSNSRSEMNVSTLELGDSALYLCASSFLQGARNIQYFGAGTRLSVL.

This clonotype was seen repeatedly, ten times or more. This CDR3 reads CASSLAGTGPKNTGELFF. As DNA, the CDR3 is TGCGCCAGCAGCTTGGCAGGGACAGGCCCCAAGAACACCGGGGAGCTGTTTTTT. The chain uses TRBV5-1 and TRBJ2-2, with 8 bases matching TRBD1. V was pared by 0 bases and J by 1 base, with 8 bases of the junction left unmatched. The germline V gene encodes CDR1 SGHRS and CDR2 YFSETQ. The CDR3 is 18 amino acids.

The chain joins TRBV12-5 to TRBJ2-1; 11 bases map to TRBD2. The trim removed 7 bases at V and 7 bases at J, leaving 9 bases unmatched. The CDR3 length is 15 residues. Looked up from germline, CDR1 is LGHNT and CDR2 is FRNRAP. The CDR3 DNA reads TGTGCTAGTGCCCAATCCCGGACTAGCGGGAATGAGCAGTTCTTC. Its protein is CASAQSRTSGNEQFF.

There are a few counts of this clonotype. This sequence joins TRBV5-1 and TRBJ2-7; tentatively, D is TRBD1 or TRBD2 (5 bases each). V dropped 0 bases and J dropped 6 bases, with 10 bases sitting between them. This CDR3 has 13 amino acids. Germline CDR1 and CDR2: SGHRS and YFSETQ. The chain's CDR3 is CASSLDGAGEQYF. DNA of the CDR3: TGCGCCAGCAGCTTGGATGGGGCGGGCGAGCAGTACTTC.

This clonotype appeared many times. The chain couples TRBV29-1 to TRBJ2-5; 7 nucleotides align to TRBD1. Germline trimming cut 7 bases from V and 2 bases from J; bases unmatched to any gene: 7. This CDR3 comprises 13 residues. Germline CDR1 reads SQVTM; CDR2 reads ANQGSEA. CDR3 coding DNA: TGCAGCGGGAGACAGGGTCGGCAAGAGACCCAGTACTTC. This encodes CSGRQGRQETQYF.